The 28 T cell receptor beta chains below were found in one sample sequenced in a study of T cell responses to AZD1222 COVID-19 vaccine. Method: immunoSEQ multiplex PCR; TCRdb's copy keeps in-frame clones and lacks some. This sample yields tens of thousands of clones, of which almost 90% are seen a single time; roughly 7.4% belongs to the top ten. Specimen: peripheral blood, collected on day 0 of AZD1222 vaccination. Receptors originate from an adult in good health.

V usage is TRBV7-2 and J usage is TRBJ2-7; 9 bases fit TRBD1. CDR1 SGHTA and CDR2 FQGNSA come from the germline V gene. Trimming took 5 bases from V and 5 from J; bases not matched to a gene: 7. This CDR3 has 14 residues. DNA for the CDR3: TGTGCCAGCAGCCTCGGGACAGGGTGGGACGAGCAGTACTTC. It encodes CASSLGTGWDEQYF.

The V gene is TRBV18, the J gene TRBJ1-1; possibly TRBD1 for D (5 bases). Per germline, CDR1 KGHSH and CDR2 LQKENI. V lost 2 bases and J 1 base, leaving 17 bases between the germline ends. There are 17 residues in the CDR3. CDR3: CASSPKGKGARNTEAFF. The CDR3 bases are TGTGCCAGCTCACCAAAAGGGAAAGGGGCCAGGAACACTGAAGCTTTCTTT.

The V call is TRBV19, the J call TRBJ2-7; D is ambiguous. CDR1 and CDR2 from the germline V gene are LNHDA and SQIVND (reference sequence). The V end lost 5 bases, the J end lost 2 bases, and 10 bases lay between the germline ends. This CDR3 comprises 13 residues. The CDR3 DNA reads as TGTGCCAGTAGTCGAGACCGAACCTACGAGCAGTACTTC. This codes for CASSRDRTYEQYF.

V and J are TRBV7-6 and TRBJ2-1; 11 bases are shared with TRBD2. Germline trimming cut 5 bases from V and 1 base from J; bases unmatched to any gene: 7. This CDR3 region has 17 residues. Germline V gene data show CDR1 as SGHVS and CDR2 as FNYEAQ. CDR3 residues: CASSPETSGASYNEQFF. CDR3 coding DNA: TGTGCCAGCAGCCCGGAGACTAGCGGGGCGTCCTACAATGAGCAGTTCTTC.

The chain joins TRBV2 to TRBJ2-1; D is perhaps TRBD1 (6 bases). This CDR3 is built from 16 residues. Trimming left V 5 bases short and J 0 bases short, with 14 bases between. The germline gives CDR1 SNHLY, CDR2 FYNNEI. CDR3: CASSSGTMSSYNEQFF. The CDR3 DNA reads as TGTGCCAGCAGTTCCGGGACAATGAGCTCCTACAATGAGCAGTTCTTC.

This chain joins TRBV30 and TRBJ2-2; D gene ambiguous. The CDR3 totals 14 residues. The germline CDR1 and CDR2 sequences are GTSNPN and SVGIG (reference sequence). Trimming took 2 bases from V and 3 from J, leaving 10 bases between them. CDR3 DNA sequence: TGTGCCTGGAGTTATGGAAGGGACACCGGGGAGCTGTTTTTT. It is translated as CAWSYGRDTGELFF.

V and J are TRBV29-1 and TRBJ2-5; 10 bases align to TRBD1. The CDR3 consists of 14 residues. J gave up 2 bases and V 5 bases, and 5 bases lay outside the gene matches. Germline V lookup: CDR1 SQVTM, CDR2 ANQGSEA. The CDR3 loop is CSVPGTGVQETQYF. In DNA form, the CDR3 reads TGCAGCGTTCCCGGGACAGGGGTACAAGAGACCCAGTACTTC.

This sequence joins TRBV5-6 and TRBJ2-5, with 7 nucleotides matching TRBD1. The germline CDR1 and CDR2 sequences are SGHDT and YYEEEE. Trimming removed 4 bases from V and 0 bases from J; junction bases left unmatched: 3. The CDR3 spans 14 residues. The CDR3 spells CASSTDRYQETQYF. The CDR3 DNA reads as TGTGCCAGCAGCACGGACAGGTACCAAGAGACCCAGTACTTC.

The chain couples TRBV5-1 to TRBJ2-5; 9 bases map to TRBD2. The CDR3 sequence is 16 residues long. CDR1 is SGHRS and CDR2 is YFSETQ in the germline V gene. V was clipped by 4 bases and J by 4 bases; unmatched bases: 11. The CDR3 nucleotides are TGCGCCAGCAGCCCATTAGCGGGGGCGGAGGGAGAGACCCAGTACTTC. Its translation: CASSPLAGAEGETQYF.

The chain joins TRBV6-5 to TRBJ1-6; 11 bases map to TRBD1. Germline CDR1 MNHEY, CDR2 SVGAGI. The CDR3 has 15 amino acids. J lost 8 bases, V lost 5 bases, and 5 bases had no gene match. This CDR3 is CASSRDRGFDSPLHF. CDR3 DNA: TGTGCCAGCAGTCGGGACAGGGGGTTTGATTCACCCCTCCACTTT.

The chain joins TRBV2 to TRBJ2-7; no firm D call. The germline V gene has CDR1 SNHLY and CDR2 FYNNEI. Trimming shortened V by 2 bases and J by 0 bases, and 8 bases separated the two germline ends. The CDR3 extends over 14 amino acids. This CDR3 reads CASSELVRSYEQYF. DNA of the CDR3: TGTGCCAGCAGTGAATTGGTCCGCTCCTACGAGCAGTACTTC.

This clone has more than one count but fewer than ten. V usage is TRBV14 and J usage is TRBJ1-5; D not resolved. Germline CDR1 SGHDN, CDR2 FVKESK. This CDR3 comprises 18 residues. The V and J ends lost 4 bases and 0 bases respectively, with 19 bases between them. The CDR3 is CASSLGAPREYSNQPQHF. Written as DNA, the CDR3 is TGTGCCAGCAGCCTGGGAGCGCCACGAGAATATAGCAATCAGCCCCAGCATTTT.

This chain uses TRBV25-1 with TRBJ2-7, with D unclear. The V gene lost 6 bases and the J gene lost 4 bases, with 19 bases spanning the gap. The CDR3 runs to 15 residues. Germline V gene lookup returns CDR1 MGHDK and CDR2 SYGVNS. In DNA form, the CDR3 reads TGTGCCAGCAGGGGTTCGTATCTCAAAGGTTACGAGCAGTACTTC. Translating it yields CASRGSYLKGYEQYF.

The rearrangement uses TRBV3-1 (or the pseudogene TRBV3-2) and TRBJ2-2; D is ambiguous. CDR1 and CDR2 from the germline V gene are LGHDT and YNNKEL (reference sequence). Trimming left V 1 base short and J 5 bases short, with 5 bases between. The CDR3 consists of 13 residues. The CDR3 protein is CASSQVLTGELFF. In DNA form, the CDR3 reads TGTGCCAGCAGCCAAGTGTTGACCGGGGAGCTGTTTTTT.

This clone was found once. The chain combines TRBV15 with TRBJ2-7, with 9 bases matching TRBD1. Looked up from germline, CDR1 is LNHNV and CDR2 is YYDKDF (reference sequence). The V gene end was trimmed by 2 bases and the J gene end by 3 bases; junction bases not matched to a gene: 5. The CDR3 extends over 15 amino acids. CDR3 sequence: CATSRPGTGLYEQYF. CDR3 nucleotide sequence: TGTGCCACCAGCAGACCCGGGACAGGGCTCTACGAGCAGTACTTC.

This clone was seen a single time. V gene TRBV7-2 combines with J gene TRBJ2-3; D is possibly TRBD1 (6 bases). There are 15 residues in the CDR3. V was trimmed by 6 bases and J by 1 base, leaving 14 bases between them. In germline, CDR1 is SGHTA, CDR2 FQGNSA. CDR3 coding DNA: TGTGCCAGCAGTCTTCAGCAGGGGCGCACAGATACGCAGTATTTT. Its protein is CASSLQQGRTDTQYF.

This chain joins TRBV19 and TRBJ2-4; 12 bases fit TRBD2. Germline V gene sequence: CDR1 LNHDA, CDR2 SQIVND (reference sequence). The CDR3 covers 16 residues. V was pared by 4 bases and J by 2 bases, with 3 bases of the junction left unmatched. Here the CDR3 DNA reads TGTGCCAGTAGTAATCTAGCGGGAGGGTCCAAAAACATTCAGTACTTC. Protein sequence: CASSNLAGGSKNIQYF.

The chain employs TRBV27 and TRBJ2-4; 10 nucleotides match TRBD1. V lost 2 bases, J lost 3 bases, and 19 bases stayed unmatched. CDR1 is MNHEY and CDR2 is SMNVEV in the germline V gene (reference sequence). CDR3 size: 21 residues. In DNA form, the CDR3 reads TGTGCCAGCAGTTTAGACAGGGGGCGAGGGGCGGTGGGATCGGACAAAAACATTCAGTACTTC. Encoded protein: CASSLDRGRGAVGSDKNIQYF.

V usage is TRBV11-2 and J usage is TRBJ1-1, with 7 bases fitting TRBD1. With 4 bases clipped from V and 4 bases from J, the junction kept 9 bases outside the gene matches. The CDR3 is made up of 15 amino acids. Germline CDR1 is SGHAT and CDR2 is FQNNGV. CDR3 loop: CASSSRQGGFTEAFF. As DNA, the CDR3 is TGTGCCAGCAGCTCTCGACAGGGAGGCTTCACTGAAGCTTTCTTT.

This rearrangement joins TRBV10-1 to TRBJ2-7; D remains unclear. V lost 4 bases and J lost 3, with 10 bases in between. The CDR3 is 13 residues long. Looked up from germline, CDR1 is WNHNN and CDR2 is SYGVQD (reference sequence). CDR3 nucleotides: TGCGCCAGCAGTGCGGGCAGAAACTACGAGCAGTACTTC. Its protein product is CASSAGRNYEQYF.

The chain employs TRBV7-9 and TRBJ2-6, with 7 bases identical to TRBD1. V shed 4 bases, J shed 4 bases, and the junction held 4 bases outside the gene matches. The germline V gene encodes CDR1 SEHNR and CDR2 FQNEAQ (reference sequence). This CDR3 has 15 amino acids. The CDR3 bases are TGTGCCAGCAGCTCCCGACAGGGAGGGGCCAACGTCCTGACTTTC. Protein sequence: CASSSRQGGANVLTF. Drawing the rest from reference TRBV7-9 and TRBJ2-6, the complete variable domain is DTGVSQNPRHKITKRGQNVTFRCDPISEHNRLYWYRQTLGQGPEFLTYFQNEAQLEKSRLLSDRFSAERPKGSFSTLEIQRTEQGDSAMYLCASSSRQGGANVLTFGAGSRLTVL.

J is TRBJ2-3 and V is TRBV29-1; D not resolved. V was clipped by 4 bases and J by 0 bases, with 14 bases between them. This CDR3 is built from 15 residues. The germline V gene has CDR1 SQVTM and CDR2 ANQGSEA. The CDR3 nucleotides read TGCAGCGTTGGGCCGGACCGACTCAGCACAGATACGCAGTATTTT. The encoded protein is CSVGPDRLSTDTQYF.

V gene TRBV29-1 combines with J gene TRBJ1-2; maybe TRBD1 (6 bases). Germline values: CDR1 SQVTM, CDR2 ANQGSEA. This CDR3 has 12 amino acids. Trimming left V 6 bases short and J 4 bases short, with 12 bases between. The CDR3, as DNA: TGCAGCGTCCGGACAGCTACCTATGGCTACACCTTC. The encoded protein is CSVRTATYGYTF. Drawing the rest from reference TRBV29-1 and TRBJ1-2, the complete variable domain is SAVISQKPSRDICQRGTSLTIQCQVDSQVTMMFWYRQQPGQSLTLIATANQGSEATYESGFVIDKFPISRPNLTFSTLTVSNMSPEDSSIYLCSVRTATYGYTFGSGTRLTVV.

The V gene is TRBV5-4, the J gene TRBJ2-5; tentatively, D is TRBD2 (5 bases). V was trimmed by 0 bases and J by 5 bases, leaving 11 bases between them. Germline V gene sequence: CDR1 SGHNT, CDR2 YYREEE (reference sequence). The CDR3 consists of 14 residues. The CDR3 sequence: CASSLGLREETQYF. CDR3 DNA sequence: TGTGCCAGCAGCTTGGGGTTGAGGGAGGAGACCCAGTACTTC.

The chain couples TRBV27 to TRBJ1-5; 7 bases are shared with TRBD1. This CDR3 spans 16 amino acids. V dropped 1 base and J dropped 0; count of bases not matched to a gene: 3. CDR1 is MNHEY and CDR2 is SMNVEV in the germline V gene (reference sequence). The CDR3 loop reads CASSLFGTDSNQPQHF. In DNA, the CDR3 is TGTGCCAGCAGTTTATTCGGGACAGATAGCAATCAGCCCCAGCATTTT.

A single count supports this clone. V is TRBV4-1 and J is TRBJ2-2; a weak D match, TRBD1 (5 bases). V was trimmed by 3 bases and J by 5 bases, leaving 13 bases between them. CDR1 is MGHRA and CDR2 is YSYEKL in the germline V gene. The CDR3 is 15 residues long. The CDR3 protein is CASSHNIRVTGELFF. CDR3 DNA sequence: TGCGCCAGCAGCCACAACATCAGGGTTACCGGGGAGCTGTTTTTT.

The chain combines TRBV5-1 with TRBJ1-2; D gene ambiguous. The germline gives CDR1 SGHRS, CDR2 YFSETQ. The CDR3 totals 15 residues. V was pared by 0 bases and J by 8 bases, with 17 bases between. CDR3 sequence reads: CASSLGRDLFGGYTF. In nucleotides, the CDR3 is TGCGCCAGCAGCTTGGGGAGGGATCTATTCGGAGGCTACACCTTC.

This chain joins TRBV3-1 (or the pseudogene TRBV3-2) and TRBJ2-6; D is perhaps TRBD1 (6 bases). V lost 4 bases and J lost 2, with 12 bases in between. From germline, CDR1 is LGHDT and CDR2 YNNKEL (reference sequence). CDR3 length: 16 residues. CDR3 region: CASSRRTVAGANVLTF. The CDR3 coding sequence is TGTGCCAGCAGCCGCCGGACAGTCGCTGGGGCCAACGTCCTGACTTTC.